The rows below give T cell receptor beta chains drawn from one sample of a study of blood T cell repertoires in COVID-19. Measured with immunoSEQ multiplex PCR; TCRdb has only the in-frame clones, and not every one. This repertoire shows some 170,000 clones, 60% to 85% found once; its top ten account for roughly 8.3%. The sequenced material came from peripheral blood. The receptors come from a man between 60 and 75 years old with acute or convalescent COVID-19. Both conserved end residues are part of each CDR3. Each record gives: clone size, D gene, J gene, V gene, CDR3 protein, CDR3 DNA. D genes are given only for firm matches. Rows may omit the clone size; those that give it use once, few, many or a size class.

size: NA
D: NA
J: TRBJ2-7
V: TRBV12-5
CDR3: CASGPATGPYEQYF
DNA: TGTGCTAGTGGACCCGCAACAGGGCCCTACGAGCAGTACTTC

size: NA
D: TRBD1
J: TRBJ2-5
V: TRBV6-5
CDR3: CASTINRGETQYF
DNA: TGTGCCAGCACCATCAACAGGGGTGAGACCCAGTACTTC

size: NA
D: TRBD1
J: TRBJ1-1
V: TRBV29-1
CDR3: CSATGTGNTEAFF
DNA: TGCAGCGCCACCGGGACAGGGAACACTGAAGCTTTCTTT

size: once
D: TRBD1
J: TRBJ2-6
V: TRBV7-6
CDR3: CASSSRQGQAGANVLTF
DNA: TGTGCCAGCAGCTCCCGACAGGGTCAGGCTGGGGCCAACGTCCTGACTTTC

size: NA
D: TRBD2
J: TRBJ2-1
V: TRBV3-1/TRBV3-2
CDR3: CASSQEMRTSGAVEQFF
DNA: TGTGCCAGCAGCCAGGAGATGAGGACTAGCGGGGCCGTTGAGCAGTTCTTC

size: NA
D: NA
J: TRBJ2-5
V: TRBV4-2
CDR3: CASSQVDPGMETQYF
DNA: TGTGCCAGCAGCCAAGTTGATCCGGGGATGGAGACCCAGTACTTC

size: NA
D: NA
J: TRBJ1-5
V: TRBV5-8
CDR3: CASSRGTANQPQHF
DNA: TGTGCCAGCAGCCGCGGGACCGCGAATCAGCCCCAGCATTTT

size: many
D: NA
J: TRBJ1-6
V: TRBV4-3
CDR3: CASSQDRGNSPLHF
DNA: TGCGCCAGCAGCCAAGATCGGGGGAATTCACCCCTCCACTTT

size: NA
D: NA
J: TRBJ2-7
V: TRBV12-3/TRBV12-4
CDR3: CASSLSPGEQYF
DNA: TGTGCCAGCAGTTTATCTCCAGGCGAGCAGTACTTC

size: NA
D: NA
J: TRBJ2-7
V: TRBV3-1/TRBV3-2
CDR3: CASSQNTGPSPYEQYF
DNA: TGTGCCAGCAGCCAAAATACAGGACCCTCACCCTACGAGCAGTACTTC

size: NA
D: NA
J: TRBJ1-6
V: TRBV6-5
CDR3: CASSYQVGGLNSPLHF
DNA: TGTGCCAGCAGTTACCAGGTCGGGGGGCTTAATTCACCCCTCCACTTT

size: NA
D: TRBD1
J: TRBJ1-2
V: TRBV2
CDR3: CAIGQGNYGYTF
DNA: TGTGCCATCGGACAGGGCAACTATGGCTACACCTTC

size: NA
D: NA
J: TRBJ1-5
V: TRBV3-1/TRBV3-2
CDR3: CASSQGTALNQPQHF
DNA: TGTGCCAGCAGCCAAGGGACAGCCCTCAATCAGCCCCAGCATTTT

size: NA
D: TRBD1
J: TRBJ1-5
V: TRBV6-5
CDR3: CASEDRGSNQPQHF
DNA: TGTGCCAGCGAAGACAGGGGTAGCAATCAGCCCCAGCATTTT

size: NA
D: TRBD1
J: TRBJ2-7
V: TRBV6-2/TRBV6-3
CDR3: CASSSPAGTGGNEQYF
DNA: TGTGCCAGCAGCTCCCCTGCGGGGACAGGGGGGAACGAGCAGTACTTC

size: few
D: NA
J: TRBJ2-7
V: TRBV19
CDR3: CASSIDLNGYEQYF
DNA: TGTGCCAGTAGTATAGATCTGAACGGCTACGAGCAGTACTTC

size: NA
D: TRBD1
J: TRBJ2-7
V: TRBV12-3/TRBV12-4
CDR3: CASKGQPSYEQYF
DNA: TGTGCCAGCAAGGGACAGCCCTCCTACGAGCAGTACTTC

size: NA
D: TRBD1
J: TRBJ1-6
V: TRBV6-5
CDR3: CASSNRGDYNSPLHF
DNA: TGTGCCAGCAGTAACAGGGGGGACTATAATTCACCCCTCCACTTT

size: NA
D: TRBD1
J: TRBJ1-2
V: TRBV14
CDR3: CASSFQGEDLYGYTF
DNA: TGTGCCAGCAGCTTTCAGGGGGAGGACCTCTATGGCTACACCTTC

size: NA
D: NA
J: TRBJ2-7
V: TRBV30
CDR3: CAWEVSDGSYEQYF
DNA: TGTGCCTGGGAAGTAAGCGACGGCTCCTACGAGCAGTACTTC

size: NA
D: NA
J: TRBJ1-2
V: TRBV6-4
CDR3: CASSVNGSGGEPYGYTF
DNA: TGTGCCAGCAGTGTCAACGGGTCGGGAGGGGAGCCCTATGGCTACACCTTC

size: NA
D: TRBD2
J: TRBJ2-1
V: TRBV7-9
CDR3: CASSLGGREEQFF
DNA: TGTGCCAGCAGCTTAGGGGGGAGGGAGGAGCAGTTCTTC